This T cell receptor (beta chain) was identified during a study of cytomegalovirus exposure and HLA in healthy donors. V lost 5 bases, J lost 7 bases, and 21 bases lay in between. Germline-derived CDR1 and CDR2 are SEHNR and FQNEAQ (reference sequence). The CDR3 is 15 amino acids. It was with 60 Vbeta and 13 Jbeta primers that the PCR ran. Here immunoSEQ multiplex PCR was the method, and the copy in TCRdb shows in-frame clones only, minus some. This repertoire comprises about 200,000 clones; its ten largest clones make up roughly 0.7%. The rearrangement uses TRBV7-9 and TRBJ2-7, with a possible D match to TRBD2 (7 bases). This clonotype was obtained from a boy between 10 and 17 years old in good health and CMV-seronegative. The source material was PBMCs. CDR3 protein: CASSLSRGGFEEQYF. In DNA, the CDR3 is TGTGCCAGCAGCCTATCTAGGGGGGGATTTGAGGAGCAGTACTTC. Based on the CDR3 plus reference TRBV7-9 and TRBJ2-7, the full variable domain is DTGVSQNPRHKITKRGQNVTFRCDPISEHNRLYWYRQTLGQGPEFLTYFQNEAQLEKSRLLSDRFSAERPKGSFSTLEIQRTEQGDSAMYLCASSLSRGGFEEQYFGPGTRLTVT.